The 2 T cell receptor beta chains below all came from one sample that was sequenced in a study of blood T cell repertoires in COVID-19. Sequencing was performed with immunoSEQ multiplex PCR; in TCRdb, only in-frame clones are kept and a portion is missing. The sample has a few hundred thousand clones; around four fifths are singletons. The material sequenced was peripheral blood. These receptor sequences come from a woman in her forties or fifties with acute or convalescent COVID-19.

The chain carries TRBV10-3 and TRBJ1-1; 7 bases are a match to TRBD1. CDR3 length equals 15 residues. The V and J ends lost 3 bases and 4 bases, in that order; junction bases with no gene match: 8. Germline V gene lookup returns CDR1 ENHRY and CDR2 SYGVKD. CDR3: CAISDTRQGGTEAFF. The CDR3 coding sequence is TGTGCCATCAGTGATACAAGACAGGGCGGCACTGAAGCTTTCTTT.

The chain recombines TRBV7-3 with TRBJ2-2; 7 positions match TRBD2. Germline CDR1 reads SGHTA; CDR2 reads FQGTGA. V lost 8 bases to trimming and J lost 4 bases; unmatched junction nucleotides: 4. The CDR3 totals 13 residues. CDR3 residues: CASGRGGTGELFF. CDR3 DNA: TGTGCCAGCGGGAGGGGAGGCACCGGGGAGCTGTTTTTT.